Sequencing of this TCR beta chain was carried out in a study of human T cells and chemical hapten exposure. Study context: Diphenylcyclopropenone was administered weekly to the scalp of patients throughout the roughly 25-week study.

At least ten counts were recorded for this clonotype. The antigen is unknown. Study results and caveats: There was alopecia in the donors, so their immune response may differ from that of healthy people.

Attachment of unique molecular identifiers to individual cDNA molecules was performed in the library. From the RACE reads, TCRdb called clonotypes with MiXCR, one entry per CDR3 protein. The table records roughly 48,000 distinct CDR3 sequences, roughly 9.6% of them present only once. V lost 2 bases to trimming and J lost 8 bases; unmatched junction nucleotides: 8. This CDR3 contains 14 residues. Germline CDR1 SEHNR, CDR2 FQNEAQ (reference sequence). Stated time point: patch test 1, 2 weeks after DPC sensitization. Treatment of the sample: therapeutic diphenylcyclopropenone sensitization with weekly scalp DPC. Total RNA was isolated from whole blood that had not been fractionated.

This sequence originates from a woman between 40 and 55 years old with alopecia areata. Some clones in this sample may be carry-over from other donors' samples. The sample here was whole blood, taken in connection with sensitization to the hapten diphenylcyclopropenone (DPC). The rearrangement uses TRBV7-9 and TRBJ1-2; 7 nucleotides align to TRBD1. In nucleotides, the CDR3 is TGTGCCAGCAGCTTACCTGGGACAGCCCAGGGCTACACCTTC. This encodes CASSLPGTAQGYTF.